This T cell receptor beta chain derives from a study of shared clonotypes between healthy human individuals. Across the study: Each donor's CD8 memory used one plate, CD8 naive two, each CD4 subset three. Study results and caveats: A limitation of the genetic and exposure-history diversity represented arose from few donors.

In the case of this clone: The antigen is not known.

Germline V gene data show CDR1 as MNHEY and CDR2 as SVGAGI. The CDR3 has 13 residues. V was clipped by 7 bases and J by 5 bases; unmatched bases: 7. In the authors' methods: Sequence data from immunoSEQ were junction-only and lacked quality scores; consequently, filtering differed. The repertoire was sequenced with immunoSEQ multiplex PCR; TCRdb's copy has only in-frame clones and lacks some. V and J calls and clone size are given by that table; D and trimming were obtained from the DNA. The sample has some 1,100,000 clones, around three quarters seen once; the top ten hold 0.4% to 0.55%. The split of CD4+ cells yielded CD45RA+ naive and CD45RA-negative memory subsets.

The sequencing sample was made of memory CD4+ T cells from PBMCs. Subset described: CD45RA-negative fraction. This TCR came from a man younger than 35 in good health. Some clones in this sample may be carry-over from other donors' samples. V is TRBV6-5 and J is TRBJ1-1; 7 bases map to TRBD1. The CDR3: CASTTGVGTEAFF. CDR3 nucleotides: TGTGCCAGCACCACAGGGGTCGGGACTGAAGCTTTCTTT.